This T cell receptor (beta chain) was sequenced for a study of blood T cell repertoires in COVID-19. Methods used by the authors: Reference gene primer amplification gave estimated nucleated cell counts. Here immunoSEQ multiplex PCR was the method, and the copy in TCRdb shows in-frame clones only, minus some. The V and J calls and clone size are taken from that table; D and trimming were inferred from the DNA. This sample has about 410,000 clones, with 90% found just once. Per germline, CDR1 MNHEY and CDR2 SMNVEV (reference sequence). Deletions cut 8 bases from V and 8 bases from J, with 12 bases between. This CDR3 comprises 11 residues.

Sequenced material: PBMCs or T cells enriched from blood (not recorded which). This TCR was recovered from a man aged 18 to 29 who had recovered from COVID-19. The chain combines TRBV27 with TRBJ1-1; tentative D call: TRBD1 (5 bases). The CDR3 region is CASGGGAEAFF. DNA of the CDR3: TGTGCCAGCGGCGGCGGGGCAGAAGCTTTCTTT.